Presented here are 8 T cell receptor beta chains from one specimen sequenced in a study of T-cell memory formation after mild COVID-19. From the 5' RACE reads, TCRdb called clonotypes with MiXCR, one entry per CDR3 protein. This sample carries about 270,000 distinct CDR3 sequences, around 15% of them seen once, and the ten largest clones take around 23%. Sequencing was carried out using PBMCs or a T cell subset sorted from them (not recorded which). The receptors were sampled from a man in his late teens or twenties who had mild COVID-19 (a few samples of this study predate the infection). Cell type and time point are not known.

The V and J genes are TRBV9 and TRBJ1-5; no clear D gene. The CDR3 is 11 amino acids. V lost 7 bases and J 9 bases, leaving 11 bases between the germline ends. Germline assignment: CDR1 SGDLS and CDR2 YYNGEE. CDR3 sequence: CASCPLRPQHF. For the CDR3, the DNA is TGTGCCAGCTGCCCTCTTCGGCCCCAGCATTTT.

V is TRBV28 and J is TRBJ2-3; TRBD2 agrees at 7 bases. Germline loops: CDR1 MDHEN, CDR2 SYDVKM. This CDR3 contains 15 residues. After removal of 6 bases from V and 2 bases from J, the junction contained 8 bases not matched to a gene. The CDR3 sequence is CASSPWGGITDTQYF. As DNA, the CDR3 is TGTGCCAGCAGCCCTTGGGGGGGGATCACAGATACGCAGTATTTT.

This clonotype was seen only once. The chain carries TRBV12-3 or TRBV12-4 and TRBJ1-5, with 7 bases matching TRBD1. The CDR3 covers 15 residues. V lost 6 bases, J lost 5 bases, and 10 bases stayed unmatched. The CDR3 spells CASSPARGIDQPQHF. The CDR3 DNA reads as TGTGCCAGCAGCCCCGCCAGGGGGATAGATCAGCCCCAGCATTTT.

This chain joins TRBV6-5 and TRBJ2-7; a weak D match, TRBD1 (5 bases). Trimming shortened V by 6 bases and J by 2 bases, and 14 bases separated the two germline ends. Germline CDR1 is MNHEY and CDR2 is SVGAGI. The CDR3 runs 14 residues. The CDR3 is CASRKTELTYEQYF. The CDR3, as DNA: TGTGCCAGCAGGAAGACAGAACTTACCTACGAGCAGTACTTC.

In its sample, this clonotype was seen a few times. The V call is TRBV5-1, the J call TRBJ2-7; D is possibly TRBD1 or TRBD2 (6 bases each). Germline V gene lookup returns CDR1 SGHRS and CDR2 YFSETQ. This CDR3 is 14 amino acids long. Trimming left V 0 bases short and J 1 base short, with 8 bases between. The CDR3 protein is CASSLEGGSYEQYV. The CDR3, as DNA: TGCGCCAGCAGCTTGGAGGGGGGATCCTACGAGCAGTACGTC.

This clonotype turned up a few times. The chain is built from TRBV27 and TRBJ2-2, with 9 bases matching TRBD1. The trim removed 4 bases at V and 7 bases at J, leaving 4 bases unmatched. Per the germline V gene, CDR1 is MNHEY and CDR2 is SMNVEV (reference sequence). There are 14 residues in the CDR3. DNA for the CDR3: TGTGCCAGCAGTTCCTGGACAGGGGACGGGGAGCTGTTTTTT. Its translation: CASSSWTGDGELFF.

This chain links TRBV6-2 or TRBV6-3 with TRBJ2-5; possibly TRBD1 or TRBD2 for D (5 bases each). Germline assignment: CDR1 MNHEY and CDR2 SVGEGT. V lost 0 bases, J lost 4 bases, and 12 bases lay in between. The CDR3 totals 15 residues. The CDR3 DNA follows: TGTGCCAGCAGTTACTCGGGGACCGCGGGAGAGACCCAGTACTTC. Its protein is CASSYSGTAGETQYF.

This clonotype turned up a few times. CDR3 protein: CASRRDGPYEQYF. The DNA for the CDR3 is TGTGCCAGCAGACGGGACGGCCCCTACGAGCAGTACTTC. The chain employs TRBV7-2 and TRBJ2-7; D assignment may be TRBD1 or TRBD2 (5 bases each). V shed 6 bases and J shed 2 bases, with 11 bases lying between them. Per germline, CDR1 SGHTA and CDR2 FQGNSA. This CDR3 comprises 13 residues.